One and the same sample provided the 18 T cell receptor beta chains below, sequenced in a study of response to subunit inactivated influenza vaccine. TCRdb reanalysed the RT-PCR reads using MiXCR and keeps one entry per CDR3 protein. The sample yields around 760,000 distinct CDR3 sequences, approximately 15% seen once. The sequences come from PBMCs from blood, collected around 14 days before vaccination. Source of these receptors: a man in his fifties or sixties who received an inactivated influenza vaccine.

The rearrangement uses TRBV20-1 and TRBJ2-2; D remains ambiguous. Germline V gene sequence: CDR1 DFQATT, CDR2 SNEGSKA (reference sequence). The CDR3 runs to 13 residues. The V end lost 3 bases, the J end lost 2 bases, and 7 bases lay between the germline ends. CDR3 residues: CSARPDNTGELFF. DNA of the CDR3: TGCAGTGCTAGGCCGGACAACACCGGGGAGCTGTTTTTT.

The chain is built from TRBV5-1 and TRBJ2-7; 8 bases map to TRBD1. This CDR3 is built from 15 residues. With 6 bases clipped from V and 0 bases from J, the junction kept 8 bases outside the gene matches. CDR1 is SGHRS and CDR2 is YFSETQ in the germline V gene. CDR3 sequence (DNA): TGCGCCAGCAACAGGGGGACAGTATACTCCTACGAGCAGTACTTC. Translating gives CASNRGTVYSYEQYF. Full variable domain (outside the CDR3, taken from reference TRBV5-1 and TRBJ2-7): KAGVTQTPRYLIKTRGQQVTLSCSPISGHRSVSWYQQTPGQGLQFLFEYFSETQRNKGNFPGRFSGRQFSNSRSEMNVSTLELGDSALYLCASNRGTVYSYEQYFGPGTRLTVT.

The CDR3 DNA follows: TGCGCCAGCAGCAATGGGGGGCTCGATGGCTACACCTTC. This translates into CASSNGGLDGYTF. The chain recombines TRBV5-1 with TRBJ1-2; a weak D match, TRBD1 (6 bases). The germline CDR1 and CDR2 sequences are SGHRS and YFSETQ. Trimming took off 4 bases at V and 6 bases at J, with 13 bases between the two ends. This CDR3 region has 13 residues.

The chain links TRBV28 to TRBJ2-3; TRBD2 might be the D (5 bases). The ends were cut back, 9 bases at V and 2 bases at J, with 12 bases in the middle. The CDR3 is made up of 13 amino acids. Germline V gives CDR1 MDHEN, CDR2 SYDVKM. The CDR3 protein is CARSGSLTDTQYF. The CDR3 DNA reads TGTGCCAGAAGTGGGAGCCTCACAGATACGCAGTATTTT.

The rearrangement joins TRBV10-3 to TRBJ2-5; 11 bases fit TRBD1. Germline loops: CDR1 ENHRY, CDR2 SYGVKD. V trimming: 6 bases; J trimming: 2 bases; junction bases outside the gene matches: 2. The CDR3 length is 14 residues. The CDR3 DNA reads as TGTGCCATCAGCGGACAGGGGGCTCAAGAGACCCAGTACTTC. This codes for CAISGQGAQETQYF.

On this clonotype itself: At one end, the junction sequence differs from germline, possibly due to a read error. V is TRBV20-1 and J is TRBJ2-1, with 16 nucleotides matching TRBD2. The CDR3 consists of 17 residues. Germline V CDR1 and CDR2: DFQATT, SNEGSKA (reference sequence). CDR3 protein: CCARGGTSGGVDNEQFF. The CDR3 coding sequence is TGCTGTGCTAGAGGTGGGACTAGCGGGGGGGTAGACAATGAGCAGTTCTTC.

This clonotype showed up just a few times. The chain recombines TRBV2 with TRBJ2-7; D may be TRBD1 or TRBD2 (5 bases each). V lost 5 bases, J lost 5 bases, and 13 bases lay in between. There are 13 residues in the CDR3. CDR1 is SNHLY and CDR2 is FYNNEI in the germline V gene. CDR3 nucleotides: TGTGCCAGCAGTTCCAGGGCCGGGAACGAGCAGTACTTC. It is translated as CASSSRAGNEQYF.

This chain connects TRBV18 to TRBJ2-7; 8 bases map to TRBD1. Germline V gene lookup returns CDR1 KGHSH and CDR2 LQKENI. This CDR3 is built from 14 residues. V dropped 6 bases and J dropped 4; count of bases not matched to a gene: 8. CDR3 region: CASSPGQENYEQYF. Here the CDR3 DNA reads TGTGCCAGCTCCCCGGGACAGGAGAATTACGAGCAGTACTTC.

This chain links TRBV6-1 with TRBJ2-2; 11 bases fit TRBD2. The CDR3 sequence is 16 residues long. Per germline, CDR1 MNHNS and CDR2 SASEGT. The junction had 3 bases not matched to a gene; V was cut back by 4 bases and J by 2 bases. As DNA, the CDR3 is TGTGCCAGCAGTGTGGGACTAGCGGTAAACACCGGGGAGCTGTTTTTT. Translated: CASSVGLAVNTGELFF.

This clonotype was detected a few times. V usage is TRBV9 and J usage is TRBJ2-5, with TRBD2 as a possible D gene (5 bases). The length of the CDR3 is 14 residues. Per the germline V gene, CDR1 is SGDLS and CDR2 is YYNGEE. The germline V and J ends were trimmed by 2 bases and 7 bases, with 15 bases remaining between them. CDR3 DNA: TGTGCCAGCAGCGTGGGCCAAGGCGAGGGGACCCAGTACTTC. Translation gives CASSVGQGEGTQYF. The full variable domain, its missing parts supplied by reference TRBV9 and TRBJ2-5, is DSGVTQTPKHLITATGQRVTLRCSPRSGDLSVYWYQQSLDQGLQFLIQYYNGEERAKGNILERFSAQQFPDLHSELNLSSLELGDSALYFCASSVGQGEGTQYFGPGTRLLVL.

This clonotype was seen only a few times. The CDR3 region has the DNA TGTGCCACCAGTGAGCTAGGTCGGGTTGAGCAGTTCTTC. Amino acid sequence: CATSELGRVEQFF. This chain uses TRBV24-1 with TRBJ2-1; D is undetermined. Germline CDR1 KGHDR, CDR2 SFDVKD. V was cut by 4 bases and J by 9 bases, with 12 bases left in between. This CDR3 contains 13 residues.

This clonotype was seen a handful of times. CDR3 sequence (DNA): TGTGCCAGCAGGAGCCCAGGGGTAGGGGAGACCCAGTACTTC. Translated: CASRSPGVGETQYF. The rearrangement joins TRBV25-1 to TRBJ2-5, with a weak D call TRBD1 (6 bases). Trimming cost V 6 bases and J 5 bases, with 16 bases left between them. CDR1 and CDR2 from the germline V gene are MGHDK and SYGVNS. The CDR3 is 14 residues long.

V is TRBV11-2 and J is TRBJ2-5; 10 bases are shared with TRBD1. V dropped 5 bases and J dropped 1; count of bases not matched to a gene: 13. This CDR3 is built from 18 residues. Looked up from germline, CDR1 is SGHAT and CDR2 is FQNNGV. This CDR3 is CASSQKTGGFALQETQYF. CDR3 in DNA: TGTGCCAGCAGCCAAAAGACAGGGGGCTTCGCCCTCCAAGAGACCCAGTACTTC.

The V call is TRBV10-2, the J call TRBJ2-1, with 8 bases that match TRBD2. Germline V gene sequence: CDR1 WSHSY, CDR2 SAAADI. The V gene end was trimmed by 10 bases and the J gene end by 5 bases; junction bases not matched to a gene: 16. This CDR3 is built from 16 residues. CDR3 in DNA: TGCGCCATCTCCCGGGGGGGGGCTGCCCTTGACAATGAGCAGTTCTTC. Amino acid sequence: CAISRGGAALDNEQFF.

This clonotype was counted a few times. The gene calls are TRBV15 and TRBJ1-3; D ambiguous. Trimming cost V 0 bases and J 7 bases, with 10 bases left between them. The length of the CDR3 is 14 residues. Germline lookup yields CDR1 LNHNV and CDR2 YYDKDF (reference sequence). The CDR3 DNA follows: TGTGCCACCAGCAGAGATAACCGCGGTAACACCATATATTTT. Amino acid sequence: CATSRDNRGNTIYF.

This clonotype was observed at least ten times. The chain has TRBV20-1 and TRBJ1-3, with a weak D call TRBD1 (6 bases). The CDR3 is made up of 15 amino acids. The V end was cut by 1 base, the J end by 2 bases, with 12 bases between. Germline assignment: CDR1 DFQATT and CDR2 SNEGSKA (reference sequence). CDR3 bases: TGCAGTGCTAGAGTGGGGGGGGCCGCTGGAAACACCATATATTTT. Amino acid sequence: CSARVGGAAGNTIYF.

The CDR3 region is CASSYDASYEQYF. CDR3 nucleotides: TGTGCCAGCAGTTACGACGCCTCCTACGAGCAGTACTTC. This sequence joins TRBV6-5 and TRBJ2-7; D not resolved. Trimming cost V 2 bases and J 0 bases, with 5 bases left between them. CDR1 MNHEY and CDR2 SVGAGI come from the germline V gene. This CDR3 spans 13 amino acids.

The chain uses TRBV11-2 and TRBJ2-3; perhaps TRBD1 as D (5 bases). The germline CDR1 and CDR2 sequences are SGHAT and FQNNGV. This CDR3 is 15 amino acids long. Trimming removed 4 bases at V and 2 bases at J, with 13 bases between. The CDR3 nucleotides read TGTGCCAGCAGCTCGCTTCACAGGTTCACAGATACGCAGTATTTT. Translated, it gives CASSSLHRFTDTQYF.